The 22 T cell receptor beta chains presented below share a single source sample, sequenced in a study of Graves' ophthalmopathy and Graves' hyperthyroidism. The study amplified TCR beta CDR3 regions using RNA transcripts. HTBI-primed first-round RT-PCR preceded second-round multiplex PCR. TCRdb reprocessed the multiplex PCR reads via MiXCR and lists one record per CDR3 protein. The sample yields about 420,000 distinct CDR3 sequences, 20% to 25% seen once. Specimen: peripheral blood. The receptors originated from a woman younger than 35 with stable Graves' hyperthyroidism.

This clonotype was observed many times. This chain uses TRBV6-1 with TRBJ1-1; 11 nucleotides line up with TRBD1. CDR1 is MNHNS and CDR2 is SASEGT in the germline V gene. The V and J ends lost 8 bases and 3 bases, in that order; junction bases with no gene match: 2. CDR3 length: 13 residues. The chain's CDR3 is CASLDRGHTEAFF. CDR3 coding DNA: TGTGCCAGCCTGGACAGGGGGCACACTGAAGCTTTCTTT.

The chain joins TRBV11-2 to TRBJ2-7, with 8 positions matching TRBD1. The V gene's germline CDR1 is SGHAT and CDR2 FQNNGV. The CDR3 runs to 17 residues. V trimming: 3 bases; J trimming: 1 base; junction bases outside the gene matches: 11. The CDR3 sequence is CASSFSPPGTGSYEQYF. DNA for the CDR3: TGTGCCAGCAGCTTTTCCCCCCCCGGGACAGGTTCCTACGAGCAGTACTTC. The full variable domain, with the rest looked up from reference TRBV11-2 and TRBJ2-7, is EAGVAQSPRYKIIEKRQSVAFWCNPISGHATLYWYQQILGQGPKLLIQFQNNGVVDDSQLPKDRFSAERLKGVDSTLKIQPAKLEDSAVYLCASSFSPPGTGSYEQYFGPGTRLTVT.

The rearrangement uses TRBV6-2 or TRBV6-3 and TRBJ2-4; D gene uncertain. This CDR3 comprises 13 residues. V lost 6 bases and J 4 bases, leaving 10 bases between the germline ends. Germline loops: CDR1 MNHEY, CDR2 SVGEGT. The chain's CDR3 is CASRVDGKNIQYF. CDR3 nucleotide sequence: TGTGCCAGCAGGGTGGACGGAAAAAACATTCAGTACTTC.

This clonotype was seen at least ten times. CDR3 in DNA: TGTGCCAGCAGACGGGACAGGACCACCTGGAACACCATATATTTT. It translates to CASRRDRTTWNTIYF. V usage is TRBV7-2 and J usage is TRBJ1-3; 8 nucleotides line up with TRBD1. CDR1 is SGHTA, CDR2 FQGNSA, per germline. The CDR3 is made up of 15 amino acids. The V and J ends lost 6 bases and 7 bases, in that order; junction bases with no gene match: 11.

This clonotype was recorded at least ten times. Here the CDR3 reads CASSCLHIRGDTYEQYF. The CDR3, as DNA: TGTGCCAGCAGTTGCCTACACATCAGGGGCGATACCTACGAGCAGTACTTC. The V and J genes are TRBV6-5 and TRBJ2-7, with D possibly matching TRBD1 (6 bases). Germline CDR1 and CDR2: MNHEY and SVGAGI. Trimming left V 4 bases short and J 2 bases short, with 21 bases between. There are 17 residues in the CDR3.

This clonotype came up many times. The chain has TRBV30 and TRBJ1-2; 9 nucleotides agree with TRBD1. Per the germline V gene, CDR1 is GTSNPN and CDR2 is SVGIG (reference sequence). J gave up 12 bases and V 1 base, and 12 bases lay outside the gene matches. The length of the CDR3 is 14 residues. The CDR3 DNA is TGTGCCTGGAGTGGAAACAGGGGGCTCGAGTCCCACACCTTC. It yields the protein CAWSGNRGLESHTF.

V is TRBV6-1 and J is TRBJ1-6; TRBD1 aligns across 12 bases. Trimming at V came to 9 bases and at J to 5 bases, leaving 11 bases not matched to a gene. Germline V lookup: CDR1 MNHNS, CDR2 SASEGT. The CDR3 contains 17 residues. This chain's CDR3 is CASGTGGRTLNNSPLHF. DNA for the CDR3: TGTGCCAGTGGGACAGGGGGCCGAACCTTAAATAATTCACCCCTCCACTTT.

There are many counts of this clonotype. The V and J genes are TRBV6-1 and TRBJ2-1; 12 nucleotides line up with TRBD2. The CDR3 extends over 14 amino acids. Per germline, CDR1 MNHNS and CDR2 SASEGT. With 8 bases clipped from V and 3 bases from J, the junction kept 2 bases outside the gene matches. CDR3 sequence (DNA): TGTGCCAGCCGACTAGCGGGAGACTACAATGAGCAGTTCTTC. This codes for CASRLAGDYNEQFF.

This clonotype was seen at least ten times. The chain has TRBV29-1 and TRBJ2-2; a weak D match, TRBD2 (5 bases). CDR3 length: 11 residues. V was shortened by 7 bases and J by 7 bases, with 10 bases between the two germline ends. Germline loops: CDR1 SQVTM, CDR2 ANQGSEA. In DNA form, the CDR3 reads TGCAGCGCTCTAACTAGCGGGGAGCTGTTTTTT. This sequence encodes CSALTSGELFF.

V gene TRBV30 combines with J gene TRBJ1-1; D is unresolved. CDR1 and CDR2 from the germline V gene are GTSNPN and SVGIG (reference sequence). This CDR3 is 13 amino acids long. V was cut by 0 bases and J by 1 base, with 6 bases left in between. DNA for the CDR3: TGTGCCTGGAGTGTATTTGGGAACACTGAAGCTTTCTTT. It specifies CAWSVFGNTEAFF.

This clonotype has a count of ten or more. The V call is TRBV29-1, the J call TRBJ2-3; 10 bases are a match to TRBD2. Germline V CDR1 and CDR2: SQVTM, ANQGSEA. The CDR3 consists of 14 residues. J was trimmed by 6 bases and V by 6 bases; bases with no gene match: 9. The CDR3 nucleotides read TGCAGCGTCGGGACTAGCGTTTCTTCGGATACGCAGTATTTT. As protein: CSVGTSVSSDTQYF.

Many counts were recorded for this clonotype. The chain employs TRBV29-1 and TRBJ1-2; TRBD1 matches 7 bases. The CDR3 is 14 residues long. V lost 8 bases and J lost 3; bases outside the gene matches: 12. Germline-derived CDR1 and CDR2 are SQVTM and ANQGSEA. The CDR3 DNA reads TGCAGCACCACCCCGACAGGGACGGACTATGGCTACACCTTC. Protein: CSTTPTGTDYGYTF.

This clonotype has at least ten counts. This chain connects TRBV2 to TRBJ2-4; 7 bases match TRBD2. The germline V gene has CDR1 SNHLY and CDR2 FYNNEI. V trimming: 10 bases; J trimming: 8 bases; junction bases outside the gene matches: 8. The CDR3 runs 12 residues. The CDR3 region is CATGRERDIQYF. CDR3 sequence (DNA): TGTGCCACGGGGCGGGAGCGCGACATTCAGTACTTC.

This chain connects TRBV6-1 to TRBJ1-3; 7 bases are a match to TRBD1. The J segment lost 9 bases and the V segment lost 6 bases, leaving 5 bases of the junction unmatched. Germline CDR1 reads MNHNS; CDR2 reads SASEGT. The length of the CDR3 is 12 residues. CDR3 bases: TGTGCCAGCAGGGGACCAGGGGGCACCATATATTTT. Amino acid sequence: CASRGPGGTIYF.

Many counts were recorded for this clonotype. In DNA form, the CDR3 reads TGTGCCAGCAGTACGGACAGGGGGCGGTACGAGCAGTACTTC. Its protein product is CASSTDRGRYEQYF. The V call is TRBV7-2, the J call TRBJ2-7; 11 positions match TRBD1. The CDR3 totals 14 residues. V lost 6 bases and J lost 4; bases outside the gene matches: 5. The germline V gene encodes CDR1 SGHTA and CDR2 FQGNSA.

This clonotype was recorded at least ten times. The CDR3 DNA follows: TGTGCCAGTAGTATGAGGGGGGGAAATCAGCCCCAGCATTTT. Its protein is CASSMRGGNQPQHF. The chain recombines TRBV19 with TRBJ1-5; the D gene is possibly TRBD1 (6 bases). Germline CDR1 is LNHDA and CDR2 is SQIVND (reference sequence). CDR3 length: 14 amino acids. V was clipped by 3 bases and J by 4 bases, with 10 bases between them.

The table lists this clonotype with many counts. The chain couples TRBV12-3 or TRBV12-4 to TRBJ1-6; TRBD1 might be the D (5 bases). V shed 7 bases and J shed 13 bases, with 20 bases lying between them. The CDR3 has 14 amino acids. The CDR3 loop reads CASNLGSGGGPLHF. In nucleotides, the CDR3 is TGTGCCAGCAACCTAGGGAGCGGGGGTGGGCCCCTCCACTTT.

The sample holds many counts of this clonotype. This chain joins TRBV12-3 or TRBV12-4 and TRBJ1-5; TRBD1 matches 8 bases. V lost 4 bases and J lost 7; bases outside the gene matches: 15. CDR3 length equals 17 residues. The CDR3 sequence is CASSSDRGPFLGQPQHF. For the CDR3, the DNA is TGTGCCAGCAGTTCCGACAGGGGCCCTTTTCTTGGGCAGCCCCAGCATTTT.

This clonotype has more than one count but fewer than ten. The chain carries TRBV12-3 or TRBV12-4 and TRBJ2-2, with D possibly matching TRBD2 (5 bases). The CDR3 totals 15 residues. Trimming took off 7 bases at V and 4 bases at J, with 16 bases between the two ends. CDR3 residues: CASTSRGRGTGELFF. In nucleotides, the CDR3 is TGTGCCAGCACTTCACGGGGTCGCGGCACCGGGGAGCTGTTTTTT.

This clonotype appeared once. The V call is TRBV12-3 or TRBV12-4, the J call TRBJ2-7; D may correspond to TRBD1 or TRBD2 (6 bases each). With 2 bases removed from V and 2 bases from J, the gap between germline ends came to 13 bases. The CDR3 covers 15 residues. CDR3 nucleotides: TGTGCCAGCAGTTTAAGGAGGGACACGGCCTACGAGCAGTACTTC. It is translated as CASSLRRDTAYEQYF.

The genes are TRBV20-1 and TRBJ2-7; a weak D match, TRBD2 (7 bases). The CDR3 runs 13 residues. Trimming pared 7 bases from V and 0 bases from J, leaving 13 bases between. Germline V CDR1 and CDR2: DFQATT, SNEGSKA (reference sequence). The CDR3 bases are TGCAGTGTGAAAGGGGGGGTCTCCTACGAGCAGTACTTC. Its protein product is CSVKGGVSYEQYF.

This clonotype was seen many times. The gene calls are TRBV7-2 and TRBJ2-7; 7 positions match TRBD2. The length of the CDR3 is 14 residues. Germline values: CDR1 SGHTA, CDR2 FQGNSA. Trimming took 5 bases from V and 2 from J; bases not matched to a gene: 6. The CDR3 loop is CASSHGLGAYEQYF. In nucleotides, the CDR3 is TGTGCCAGCAGCCACGGACTAGGGGCCTACGAGCAGTACTTC.